This T cell receptor (beta chain) was captured by sequencing in a study of human T cells and chemical hapten exposure. Across the whole study: Recorded diagnoses among the mostly female patients were alopecia areata, totalis or universalis.

Time point indicated: patch test 3, about 24 weeks after DPC sensitization. Treatment indicated: therapeutic diphenylcyclopropenone sensitization with weekly scalp DPC. CDR3 size: 15 residues. Germline-derived CDR1 and CDR2 are KGHSH and LQKENI. Trimming cost V 4 bases and J 3 bases, with 12 bases left between them. Each CDR3 protein is one row after TCRdb ran MiXCR on the RACE reads. This table has 150,000 to 200,000 distinct CDR3 sequences, under 25% appearing once. The sample in question was whole blood, obtained in connection with sensitization to the hapten diphenylcyclopropenone (DPC). This clonotype was sampled from a woman in her thirties or forties with alopecia areata. Some clones in this sample may be carry-over from other donors' samples. This chain uses TRBV18 with TRBJ2-2, with D hard to call. In nucleotides, the CDR3 is TGTGCCAGCTCACAGGGCCCTTCTTACACCGGGGAGCTGTTTTTT. This encodes CASSQGPSYTGELFF.